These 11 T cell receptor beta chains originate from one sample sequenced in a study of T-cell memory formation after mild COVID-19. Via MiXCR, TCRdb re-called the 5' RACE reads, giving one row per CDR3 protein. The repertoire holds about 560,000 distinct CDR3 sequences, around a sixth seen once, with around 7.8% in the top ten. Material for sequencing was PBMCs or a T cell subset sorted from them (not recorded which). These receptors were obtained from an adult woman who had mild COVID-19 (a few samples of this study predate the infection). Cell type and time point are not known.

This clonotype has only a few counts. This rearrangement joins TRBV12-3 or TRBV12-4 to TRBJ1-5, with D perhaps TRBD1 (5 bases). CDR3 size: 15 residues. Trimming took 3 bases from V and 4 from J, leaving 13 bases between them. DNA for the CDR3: TGTGCCAGCAGTTTTCGGGGAGCAGGGAATCAGCCCCAGCATTTT. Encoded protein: CASSFRGAGNQPQHF.

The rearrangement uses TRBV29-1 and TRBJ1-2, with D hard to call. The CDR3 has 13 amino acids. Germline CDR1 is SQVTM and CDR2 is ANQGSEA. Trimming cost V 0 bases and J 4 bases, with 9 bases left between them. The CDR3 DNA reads TGCAGCGTTGAAGATATGTTACCCTATGGCTACACCTTC. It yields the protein CSVEDMLPYGYTF.

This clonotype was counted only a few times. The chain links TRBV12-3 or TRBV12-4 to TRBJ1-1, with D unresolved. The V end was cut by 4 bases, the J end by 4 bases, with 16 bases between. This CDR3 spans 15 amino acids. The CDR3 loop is CASSSRPGEITEAFF. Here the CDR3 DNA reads TGTGCCAGCAGTTCCCGACCCGGGGAGATCACTGAAGCTTTCTTT.

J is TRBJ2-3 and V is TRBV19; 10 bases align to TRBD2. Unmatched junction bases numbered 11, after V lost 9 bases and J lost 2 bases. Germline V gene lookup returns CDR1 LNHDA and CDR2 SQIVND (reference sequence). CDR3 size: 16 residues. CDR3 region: CASRRSSGRDTDTQYF. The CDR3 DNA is TGTGCCAGCCGACGATCTAGCGGGAGAGACACAGATACGCAGTATTTT. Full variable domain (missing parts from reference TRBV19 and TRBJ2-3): DGGITQSPKYLFRKEGQNVTLSCEQNLNHDAMYWYRQDPGQGLRLIYYSQIVNDFQKGDIAEGYSVSREKKESFPLTVTSAQKNPTAFYLCASRRSSGRDTDTQYFGPGTRLTVL.

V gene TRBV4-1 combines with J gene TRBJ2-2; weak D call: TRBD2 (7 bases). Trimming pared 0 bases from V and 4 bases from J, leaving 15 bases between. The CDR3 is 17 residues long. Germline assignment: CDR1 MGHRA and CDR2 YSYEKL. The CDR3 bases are TGCGCCAGCAGCCAAGAACAAACGGGGGGCCCCACCGGGGAGCTGTTTTTT. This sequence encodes CASSQEQTGGPTGELFF.

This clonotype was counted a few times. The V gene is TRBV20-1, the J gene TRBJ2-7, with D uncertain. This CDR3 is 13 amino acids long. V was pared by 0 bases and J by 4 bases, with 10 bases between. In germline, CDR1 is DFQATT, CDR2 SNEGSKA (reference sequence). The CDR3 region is CSARDLRPYEQYF. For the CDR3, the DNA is TGCAGTGCTAGAGATCTCAGGCCATACGAGCAGTACTTC.

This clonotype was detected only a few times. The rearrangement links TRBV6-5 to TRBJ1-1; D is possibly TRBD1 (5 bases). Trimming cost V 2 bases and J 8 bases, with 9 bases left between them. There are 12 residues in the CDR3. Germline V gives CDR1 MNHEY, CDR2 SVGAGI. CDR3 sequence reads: CASSYGRGEAFF. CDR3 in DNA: TGTGCCAGCAGTTACGGAAGGGGCGAAGCTTTCTTT.

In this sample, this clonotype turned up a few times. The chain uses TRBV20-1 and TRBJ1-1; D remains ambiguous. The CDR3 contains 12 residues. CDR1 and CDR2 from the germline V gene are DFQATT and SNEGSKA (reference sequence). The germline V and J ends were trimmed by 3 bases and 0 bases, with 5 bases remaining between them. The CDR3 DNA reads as TGCAGTGCTAGGCAAGTGAACACTGAAGCTTTCTTT. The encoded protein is CSARQVNTEAFF.

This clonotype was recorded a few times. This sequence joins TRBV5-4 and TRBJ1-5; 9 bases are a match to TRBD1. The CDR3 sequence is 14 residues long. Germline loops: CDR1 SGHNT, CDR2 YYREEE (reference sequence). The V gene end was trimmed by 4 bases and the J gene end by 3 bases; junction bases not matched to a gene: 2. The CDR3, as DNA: TGTGCCAGCAGCCGGACAGGGGACAATCAGCCCCAGCATTTT. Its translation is CASSRTGDNQPQHF.

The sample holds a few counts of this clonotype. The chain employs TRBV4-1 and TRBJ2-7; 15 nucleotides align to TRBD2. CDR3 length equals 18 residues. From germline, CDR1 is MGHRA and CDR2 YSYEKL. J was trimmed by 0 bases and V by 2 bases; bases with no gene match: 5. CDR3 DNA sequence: TGCGCCAGCAGCCAATGGACTAGCGGGGGGGATCTCTCCTACGAGCAGTACTTC. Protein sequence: CASSQWTSGGDLSYEQYF.

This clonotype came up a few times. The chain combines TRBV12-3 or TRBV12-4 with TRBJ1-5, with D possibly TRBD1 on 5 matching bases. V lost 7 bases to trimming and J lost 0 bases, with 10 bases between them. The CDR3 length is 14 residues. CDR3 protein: CASNWGGSNQPQHF. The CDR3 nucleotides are TGTGCCAGCAACTGGGGGGGTAGCAATCAGCCCCAGCATTTT.